These 13 T cell receptor beta chains came from one sample sequenced in a study of blood T cell repertoires in COVID-19 (TCRdb year 2020). The method was the immunoSEQ multiplex PCR assay. Drawn from immuneACCESS, this table holds only the in-frame rearrangements with V and J called that TCRdb kept. Clones are partly lost; checked studies trace under half to an unresolved V gene and leave the rest unexplained. The sample table holds about 200,000 clones, of which roughly 88% were seen once. The ten largest clones capture about 5.6% of the sample. The sequencing sample was made of PBMCs or T cells enriched from blood (not recorded which). The receptor set was obtained from a man in his forties with acute COVID-19.

DNA of the CDR3: TGTGCCAGCAGGGCCCCGGGACAGGGGCGCTACGAGCAGTACTTC. Encoded protein: CASRAPGQGRYEQYF. V gene TRBV5-8 combines with J gene TRBJ2-7; TRBD1 matches 10 bases. Trimming removed 5 bases from V and 3 bases from J; junction bases left unmatched: 8. The CDR3 totals 15 residues. CDR1 is SGHTS and CDR2 is YDEGEE in the germline V gene. The full variable domain, its missing parts supplied by reference TRBV5-8 and TRBJ2-7, is EAGVTQSPTHLIKTRGQQATLRCSPISGHTSVYWYQQALGLGLQFLLWYDEGEERNRGNFPPRFSGRQFPNYSSELNVNALELEDSALYLCASRAPGQGRYEQYFGPGTRLTVT.

This clone appeared once. This chain connects TRBV5-1 to TRBJ2-7; D remains unclear. The germline V gene encodes CDR1 SGHRS and CDR2 YFSETQ. The V and J ends lost 1 base and 1 base respectively, with 9 bases between them. This CDR3 region has 14 residues. The CDR3 sequence: CASSLSPESYEQYF. The CDR3 DNA is TGCGCCAGCAGCTTGAGTCCAGAATCCTACGAGCAGTACTTC.

The chain uses TRBV7-6 and TRBJ2-2, with D perhaps TRBD2 (5 bases). Germline V CDR1 and CDR2: SGHVS, FNYEAQ. V lost 11 bases and J 2 bases, leaving 9 bases between the germline ends. The CDR3 contains 12 residues. DNA of the CDR3: TGTGCCGCGAGGGAAAACACCGGGGAGCTGTTTTTT. The encoded protein is CAARENTGELFF.

The CDR3 DNA sequence: TGTGCCAGCAGCCGCCTAAGCTCTGGAAACACCATATATTTT. This codes for CASSRLSSGNTIYF. The chain combines TRBV14 with TRBJ1-3; the D is unclear. The CDR3 contains 14 residues. V was pared by 4 bases and J by 0 bases, with 7 bases between. Germline-derived CDR1 and CDR2 are SGHDN and FVKESK.

The V call is TRBV27, the J call TRBJ2-2; 10 nucleotides match TRBD1. Germline V gene lookup returns CDR1 MNHEY and CDR2 SMNVEV (reference sequence). The CDR3 has 16 residues. V shed 6 bases and J 7 bases; nucleotides not matched to a gene: 11. The CDR3 DNA sequence: TGTGCCAGCAGCCCTGGGGACAGGGGTAACGGCGGGGAGCTGTTTTTT. Amino acids: CASSPGDRGNGGELFF.

The chain is built from TRBV24-1 and TRBJ2-7, with 12 nucleotides matching TRBD1. The CDR3 is made up of 17 amino acids. Losses at the gene ends were 4 bases for V and 7 bases for J; bases not matched to a gene: 13. Looked up from germline, CDR1 is KGHDR and CDR2 is SFDVKD. The CDR3 bases are TGTGCCACCAGTGACCAACGACCGGGACAGGGGGCTGGTGAGCAGTACTTC. It yields the protein CATSDQRPGQGAGEQYF.

This sequence joins TRBV6-5 and TRBJ1-3, with 7 bases lining up with TRBD1. Looked up from germline, CDR1 is MNHEY and CDR2 is SVGAGI. The ends lost 6 bases at V and 2 bases at J; junction bases unmatched: 1. The CDR3 sequence is 13 residues long. The CDR3 DNA reads as TGTGCCAGCAGGACAGGGACTGGAAACACCATATATTTT. Its translation is CASRTGTGNTIYF.

In its sample, this clone was seen once. The V gene is TRBV2, the J gene TRBJ1-1; 8 bases line up with TRBD1. This CDR3 contains 14 residues. The ends lost 6 bases at V and 1 base at J; junction bases unmatched: 4. Germline loops: CDR1 SNHLY, CDR2 FYNNEI. The CDR3 protein is CASSNTGGNTEAFF. CDR3 nucleotide sequence: TGTGCCAGCAGCAACACAGGGGGGAACACTGAAGCTTTCTTT.

This clone was seen only once. V and J are TRBV27 and TRBJ1-4; a possible D gene is TRBD1 (5 bases). Germline V gene lookup returns CDR1 MNHEY and CDR2 SMNVEV (reference sequence). There are 13 residues in the CDR3. The germline V and J ends were trimmed by 3 bases and 8 bases, with 10 bases remaining between them. In nucleotides, the CDR3 is TGTGCCAGCAGTTTCAGGGAGGAGGAAAAACTGTTTTTT. Its protein is CASSFREEEKLFF.

With respect to this clone: Other DNA sequences within the sample encode an identical CDR3. The V and J genes are TRBV18 and TRBJ1-5; 7 nucleotides match TRBD1. Per the germline V gene, CDR1 is KGHSH and CDR2 is LQKENI. V gave up 6 bases and J gave up 0 bases; unmatched junction bases: 8. The CDR3 has 16 residues. The CDR3 spells CASSPDRVDSNQPQHF. CDR3 DNA: TGTGCCAGCTCGCCCGACAGGGTTGATAGCAATCAGCCCCAGCATTTT.

The chain combines TRBV19 with TRBJ2-5, with 8 nucleotides matching TRBD1. The CDR3 has 14 residues. Losses at the gene ends were 4 bases for V and 3 bases for J; bases not matched to a gene: 4. Germline V gene lookup returns CDR1 LNHDA and CDR2 SQIVND (reference sequence). CDR3 amino acids: CASSTRTGKETQYF. In nucleotides, the CDR3 is TGTGCCAGTAGTACCCGGACAGGGAAAGAGACCCAGTACTTC.

The chain joins TRBV7-9 to TRBJ2-1; no clear D. CDR3 length: 13 residues. The ends were cut back, 1 base at V and 9 bases at J, with 10 bases in the middle. Germline CDR1 reads SEHNR; CDR2 reads FQNEAQ (reference sequence). DNA for the CDR3: TGTGCCAGCAGCTTAGGGAGCTCGGGTGAGCAGTTCTTC. Translation: CASSLGSSGEQFF.

The V gene is TRBV7-2, the J gene TRBJ1-3; 9 bases fit TRBD1. The V and J ends lost 4 bases and 3 bases, in that order; junction bases with no gene match: 4. The CDR3 is made up of 15 amino acids. Germline V lookup: CDR1 SGHTA, CDR2 FQGNSA. In nucleotides, the CDR3 is TGTGCCAGCAGCTCACAGGGGGCGTTTGGAAACACCATATATTTT. Its translation: CASSSQGAFGNTIYF. Complete variable domain (other parts from reference TRBV7-2 and TRBJ1-3): GAGVSQSPSNKVTEKGKDVELRCDPISGHTALYWYRQSLGQGLEFLIYFQGNSAPDKSGLPSDRFSAERTGGSVSTLTIQRTQQEDSAVYLCASSSQGAFGNTIYFGEGSWLTVV.